The TCR beta chain under discussion was sequenced for a study of vaccination and CD4 T cells after COVID-19. For the study at large: Each participant underwent a two-dose regimen of either the BNT162b2 or the mRNA-1273 vaccine.

Concerning this clonotype: Its antigen remains unknown.

The treatment is: 10-day PBMC culture with coronavirus spike peptide pools or control peptides (ViraFEST assay). Following a culture period (less than eleven days), negative selection was used to isolate CD4+ T cells. Cultured CD4+ T cells had their DNA profiled by the Oncomine TCR Beta short-read assay. TCRdb passed the PCR reads through MiXCR, listing each CDR3 protein once. The table lists tens of thousands of distinct CDR3 sequences, 45% to 60% of them singletons. The sample taken for sequencing was CD4+ T cells from blood, cultured in vitro. The TCR comes from a human donor who had recovered from COVID-19.

CDR3 nucleotides: TGTGCCAGCAAAGGGACCCCGGACAAGTACACTGAAGCTTTCTTT. This sequence encodes CASKGTPDKYTEAFF. J is TRBJ1-1 and V is TRBV6-1; possibly TRBD1 for D (5 bases). The germline V and J ends were trimmed by 7 bases and 3 bases, with 18 bases remaining between them. The V gene's germline CDR1 is MNHNS and CDR2 SASEGT. The CDR3 sequence is 15 residues long.